The clone carrying this TCR beta chain occurred a few times. The antigen is unknown. This record belongs to a study of regulatory T cells in long-lasting Graves disease. Notes on the study in general: Clonotypes that were public and shared totalled 2,500 to 3,500 in persistent patients versus 750 to 1,000 in new patients.

CDR1 MNHEY and CDR2 SMNVEV come from the germline V gene (reference sequence). Trimming shortened V by 5 bases and J by 4 bases, and 13 bases separated the two germline ends. The CDR3 is 14 amino acids. Construction of TCR beta libraries relied on iRepertoire HTBI primers and on Arm-PCR targeting CDR3 regions. TCRdb re-called the multiplex PCR reads through MiXCR, storing one row per CDR3 protein. This sample yields a few hundred thousand distinct CDR3 sequences, of which about 14% are seen a single time; over 7.5% belongs to the top ten. As to time point: newly diagnosed GD, antithyroid drugs for less than 3 months. The TCR library was prepared using RNA isolated from PBMCs. The same sample was also used in a study of T cells in Graves' hyperthyroidism and ophthalmopathy. That publication notes: Any patient presenting with uncontrolled infection, other autoimmune disease, pregnancy or lactation was left out. An initial round of RT-PCR targeting the TCR CDR3 relied on the HTBI primer set.

The input for sequencing was peripheral blood mononuclear cells (PBMCs), taken at new diagnosis, from a patient treated with antithyroid drugs. The receptor was isolated from a man between 25 and 39 years old with Graves disease. The chain couples TRBV27 to TRBJ2-3; D gene uncertain. Written as DNA, the CDR3 is TGTGCCAGCAGTCCATGGACCAACTCAGATACGCAGTATTTT. Amino acids: CASSPWTNSDTQYF.